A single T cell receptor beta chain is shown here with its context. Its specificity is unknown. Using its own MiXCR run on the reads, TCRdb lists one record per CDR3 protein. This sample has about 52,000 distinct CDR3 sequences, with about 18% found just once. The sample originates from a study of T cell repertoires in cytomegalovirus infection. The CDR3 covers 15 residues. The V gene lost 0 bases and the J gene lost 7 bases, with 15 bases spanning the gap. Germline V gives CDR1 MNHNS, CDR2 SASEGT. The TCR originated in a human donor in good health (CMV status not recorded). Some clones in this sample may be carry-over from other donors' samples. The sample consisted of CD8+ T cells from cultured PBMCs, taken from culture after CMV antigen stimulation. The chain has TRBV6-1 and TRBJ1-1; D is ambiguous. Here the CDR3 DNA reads TGTGCCAGCAGTGAAGCGGGTACCCGGCGCCTTGAAGCTTTCTTT. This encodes CASSEAGTRRLEAFF.